This T cell receptor beta chain is drawn from a study of immune evolution from preneoplasia to lung adenocarcinoma (dated by TCRdb to 2020 to 2022). Regarding the study in general: HLA loss of heterozygosity was found in 7% of AIS, roughly 16% of MIA and 30% to 40% of ADC lesions, and in no AAH lesions. The sample size depended on which specimens were available, not on a prior power calculation. The TCR sequencing data were obtained from about 51 patients. A total of around 50 patients with pulmonary nodules who underwent surgical resection were included in the overall cohort. Whole exome sequencing and methylation data from the same cohort of nodules were integrated with the immune data. According to the study, 100 to 120 samples went through TCR sequencing. Resected precursor lesions (AAH, AIS, MIA) and invasive adenocarcinomas were compared against paired morphologically normal lung tissue. POLYSOLVER was used to infer Class I HLA alleles from exome data, and LOHHLA was used to detect allele-specific HLA loss. The study profiled immune contexture across lung adenocarcinoma precursors and invasive adenocarcinoma using immune gene expression, TCR sequencing and multiplex immunofluorescence. Here is what the overall study found, with its caveats: Clonality was highest in normal lung, while later-stage lesions appeared to have lower clonality but higher T cell density and diversity. Compared with EGFR-mutant or double wild-type lesions, KRAS-mutant nodules had the highest T cell clonality. Because every patient came from Japan and China, how well the results apply to Western populations was uncertain. The findings were based on association rather than direct causation, and larger cohorts with long-term follow-up and longitudinal biopsies were deemed needed. Normal lung had the highest top T cell clone frequencies, and these frequencies appeared to fall progressively from AAH through AIS, MIA and invasive adenocarcinoma.

Between 2014 and 2017, the patients underwent resection in either Japan or China. Two lung cancer pathologists independently confirmed the histologic diagnosis of each case on H&E slides. For nucleic acid extraction, premalignant or tumor cells were enriched by macro-dissection following pathologic assessment. The AllPrep DNA/RNA FFPE Kit was used to isolate DNA from FFPE tissue. The immunoSEQ hsTCRbeta Kit was used to sequence TCR beta CDR3 regions from DNA. The authors processed their data as follows. The ImmunoSEQ Analyzer was used to analyse the TCR sequencing data. T cell clonality was defined as 1 minus Pielou's evenness, calculated on productive rearrangements. The inverse Simpson index, applied to productive templates, was used to measure T cell diversity. T cell density was TCR beta template counts normalized to usable DNA, estimated by amplifying and sequencing housekeeping genes. Two-sided Kruskal-Wallis tests were used to compare TCR metrics between histologic stages. The immuneACCESS repertoire file appears here via TCRdb, limited to in-frame rearrangements. These files lack a portion of the clones; in checked studies, under half of the deficit traces to unresolved V genes, and the cause of the others is not known. V and J calls plus clone size are reproduced from that table; the DNA served to infer D and trimming. The sample profile shows about 1,500 clones; around a fifth of them were found once. The top ten hold about 9.4% of the sample.

A few counts support this clone. This clone's antigen is unknown. Base qualities were left out, and no much larger clone turns up one base away. As encoded in the germline V gene, CDR1 is MNHNS while CDR2 is SASEGT. Counted from cysteine to phenylalanine, this CDR3 has 15 amino acids. Only the CDR3 region is kept as DNA, spanning 45 bases read in frame from base 1. Trimming accounts for 3 bases at V and 8 bases at J, while the number of junction bases matched to no gene is 9. Sequencing was done on a sample of FFPE invasive lung adenocarcinoma tissue. The cell subset or site label of this sample denotes: frankly invasive lung adenocarcinoma (ADC). The receptor chain draws on TRBV6-1 and TRBJ2-1; 8 central nucleotides agree with TRBD2. This TCR was recovered from a person aged 50-70 years with lung adenocarcinoma. The CDR3 is CASSDGIAGRYEQFF. The DNA sequence is TGTGCCAGCAGTGATGGAATAGCGGGACGGTATGAGCAGTTCTTC.